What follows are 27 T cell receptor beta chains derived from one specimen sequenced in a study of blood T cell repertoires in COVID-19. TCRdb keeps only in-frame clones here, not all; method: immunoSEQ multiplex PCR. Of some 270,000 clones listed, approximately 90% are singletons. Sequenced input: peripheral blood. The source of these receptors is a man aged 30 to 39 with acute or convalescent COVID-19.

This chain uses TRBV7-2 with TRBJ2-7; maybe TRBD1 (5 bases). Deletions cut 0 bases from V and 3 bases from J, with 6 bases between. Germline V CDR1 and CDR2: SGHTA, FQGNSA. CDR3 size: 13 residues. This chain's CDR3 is CASSLAGVYEQYF. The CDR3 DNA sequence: TGTGCCAGCAGCTTAGCAGGGGTCTACGAGCAGTACTTC.

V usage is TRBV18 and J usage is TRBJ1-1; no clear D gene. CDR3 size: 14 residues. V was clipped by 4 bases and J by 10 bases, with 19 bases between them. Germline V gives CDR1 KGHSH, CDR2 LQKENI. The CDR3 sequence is CASSQQSRREGAFF. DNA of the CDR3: TGTGCCAGCTCACAACAGTCGAGAAGAGAGGGAGCTTTCTTT.

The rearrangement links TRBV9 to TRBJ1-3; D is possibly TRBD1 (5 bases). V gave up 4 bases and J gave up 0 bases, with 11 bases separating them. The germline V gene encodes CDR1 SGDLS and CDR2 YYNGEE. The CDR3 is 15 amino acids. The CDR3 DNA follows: TGTGCCAGCAGCCCGACAGCGTCCTCTGGAAACACCATATATTTT. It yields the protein CASSPTASSGNTIYF.

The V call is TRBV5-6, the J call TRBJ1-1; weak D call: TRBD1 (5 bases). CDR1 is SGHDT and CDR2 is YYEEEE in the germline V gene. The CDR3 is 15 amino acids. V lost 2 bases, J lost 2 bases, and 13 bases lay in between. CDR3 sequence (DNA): TGTGCCAGCAGCTTTAGGGGCTCAACAAACACTGAAGCTTTCTTT. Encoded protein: CASSFRGSTNTEAFF.

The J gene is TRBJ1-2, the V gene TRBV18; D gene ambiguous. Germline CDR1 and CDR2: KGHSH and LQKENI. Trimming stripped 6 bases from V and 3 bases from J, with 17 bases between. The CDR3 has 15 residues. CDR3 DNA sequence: TGTGCCAGCTCCCAGCTGACGGGAAGAGACTATGGCTACACCTTC. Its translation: CASSQLTGRDYGYTF.

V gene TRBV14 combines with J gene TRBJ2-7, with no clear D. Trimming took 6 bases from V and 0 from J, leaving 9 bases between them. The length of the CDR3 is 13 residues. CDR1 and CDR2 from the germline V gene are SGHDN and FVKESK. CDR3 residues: CASSTQASYEQYF. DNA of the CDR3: TGTGCCAGCAGTACCCAGGCCTCCTACGAGCAGTACTTC.

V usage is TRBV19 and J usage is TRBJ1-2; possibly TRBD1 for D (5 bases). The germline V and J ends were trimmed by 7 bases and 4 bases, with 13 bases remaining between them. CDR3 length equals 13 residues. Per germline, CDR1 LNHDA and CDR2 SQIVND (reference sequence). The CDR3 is CASKGTLGYGYTF. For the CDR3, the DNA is TGTGCCAGTAAAGGGACTTTAGGCTATGGCTACACCTTC.

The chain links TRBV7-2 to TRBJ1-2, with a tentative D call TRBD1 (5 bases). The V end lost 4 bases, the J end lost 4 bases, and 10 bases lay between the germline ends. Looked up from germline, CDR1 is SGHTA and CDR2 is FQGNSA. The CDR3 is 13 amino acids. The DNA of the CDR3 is TGTGCCAGCAGCTGGGGCCAGGGCTATGGCTACACCTTC. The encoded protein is CASSWGQGYGYTF.

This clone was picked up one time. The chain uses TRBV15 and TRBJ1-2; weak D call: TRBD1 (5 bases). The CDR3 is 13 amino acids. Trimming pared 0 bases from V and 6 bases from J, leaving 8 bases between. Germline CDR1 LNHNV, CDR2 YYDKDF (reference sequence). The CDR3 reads CATSRETANGYTF. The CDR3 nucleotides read TGTGCCACCAGCAGAGAGACAGCGAATGGCTACACCTTC. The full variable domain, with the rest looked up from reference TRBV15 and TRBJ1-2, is DAMVIQNPRYQVTQFGKPVTLSCSQTLNHNVMYWYQQKSSQAPKLLFHYYDKDFNNEADTPDNFQSRRPNTSFCFLDIRSPGLGDTAMYLCATSRETANGYTFGSGTRLTVV.

The CDR3 nucleotides read TGTGCCAGCAGCCAAGCCGGGACATACGCACTAGATACGCAGTATTTT. Its translation: CASSQAGTYALDTQYF. The chain is built from TRBV7-8 and TRBJ2-3, with D maybe TRBD1 (6 bases). The V gene lost 5 bases and the J gene lost 5 bases, with 20 bases spanning the gap. The germline gives CDR1 SGHVS, CDR2 FQNEAQ. CDR3 length: 16 residues.

The CDR3 coding sequence is TGCAGCGTTCCTCCGGGACAGGGATGGGATTCACCCCTCCACTTT. As protein: CSVPPGQGWDSPLHF. The V and J genes are TRBV29-1 and TRBJ1-6; 9 bases line up with TRBD1. J gave up 8 bases and V 5 bases, and 10 bases lay outside the gene matches. Germline V gene lookup returns CDR1 SQVTM and CDR2 ANQGSEA. The CDR3 runs to 15 residues.

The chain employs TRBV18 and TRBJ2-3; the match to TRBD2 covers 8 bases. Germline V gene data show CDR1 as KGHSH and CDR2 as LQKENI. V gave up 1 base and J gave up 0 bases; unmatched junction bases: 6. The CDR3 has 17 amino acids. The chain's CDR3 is CASSPLRGGSSTDTQYF. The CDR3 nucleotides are TGTGCCAGCTCACCACTACGGGGGGGCTCTAGCACAGATACGCAGTATTTT.

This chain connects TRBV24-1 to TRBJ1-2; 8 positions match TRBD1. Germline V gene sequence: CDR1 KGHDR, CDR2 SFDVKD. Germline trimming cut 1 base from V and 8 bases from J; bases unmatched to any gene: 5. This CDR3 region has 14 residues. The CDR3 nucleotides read TGTGCCACCAGTGATTTCAGGACAGGGATCGGCTACACCTTC. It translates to CATSDFRTGIGYTF.

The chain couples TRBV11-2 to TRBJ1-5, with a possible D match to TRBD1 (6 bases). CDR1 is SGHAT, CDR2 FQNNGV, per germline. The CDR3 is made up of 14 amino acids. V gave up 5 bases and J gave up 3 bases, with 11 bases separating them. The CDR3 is CASSRTDVNQPQHF. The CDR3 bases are TGTGCCAGCAGCCGGACAGATGTCAATCAGCCCCAGCATTTT. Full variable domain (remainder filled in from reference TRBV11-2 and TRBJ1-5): EAGVAQSPRYKIIEKRQSVAFWCNPISGHATLYWYQQILGQGPKLLIQFQNNGVVDDSQLPKDRFSAERLKGVDSTLKIQPAKLEDSAVYLCASSRTDVNQPQHFGDGTRLSIL.

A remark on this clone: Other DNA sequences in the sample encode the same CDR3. The CDR3 loop reads CASSLGPNYGYTF. CDR3 DNA: TGTGCCAGCAGTTTAGGGCCTAACTATGGCTACACCTTC. J is TRBJ1-2 and V is TRBV27; D uncertain. The CDR3 runs to 13 residues. Germline CDR1 and CDR2: MNHEY and SMNVEV (reference sequence). Trimming took 2 bases from V and 0 from J, leaving 4 bases between them.

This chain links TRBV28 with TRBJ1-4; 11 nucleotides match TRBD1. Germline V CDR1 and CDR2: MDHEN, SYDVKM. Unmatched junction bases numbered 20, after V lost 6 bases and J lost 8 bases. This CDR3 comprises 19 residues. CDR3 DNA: TGTGCCAGCAGCCCTAGCGGGTTCGCGGTGGGACAGGGGGGGGAAAAACTGTTTTTT. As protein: CASSPSGFAVGQGGEKLFF.

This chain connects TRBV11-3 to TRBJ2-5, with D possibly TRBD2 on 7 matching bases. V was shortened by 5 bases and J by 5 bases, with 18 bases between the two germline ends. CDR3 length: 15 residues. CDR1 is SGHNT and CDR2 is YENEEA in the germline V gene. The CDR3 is CASSPGIQGGETQYF. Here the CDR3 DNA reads TGTGCCAGCAGCCCGGGGATACAGGGAGGGGAGACCCAGTACTTC.

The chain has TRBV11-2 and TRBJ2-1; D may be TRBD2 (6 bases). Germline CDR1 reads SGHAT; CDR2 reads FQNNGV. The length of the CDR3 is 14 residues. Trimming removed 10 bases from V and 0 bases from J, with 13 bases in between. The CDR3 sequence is CATAMRGSYNEQFF. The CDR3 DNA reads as TGTGCCACCGCTATGCGGGGCTCCTACAATGAGCAGTTCTTC.

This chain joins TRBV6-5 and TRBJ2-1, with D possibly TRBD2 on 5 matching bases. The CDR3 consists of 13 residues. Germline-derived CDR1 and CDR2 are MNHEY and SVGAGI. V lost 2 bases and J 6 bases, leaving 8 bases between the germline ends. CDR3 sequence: CASSYRRGNEQFF. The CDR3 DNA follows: TGTGCCAGCAGTTACCGACGGGGCAATGAGCAGTTCTTC.

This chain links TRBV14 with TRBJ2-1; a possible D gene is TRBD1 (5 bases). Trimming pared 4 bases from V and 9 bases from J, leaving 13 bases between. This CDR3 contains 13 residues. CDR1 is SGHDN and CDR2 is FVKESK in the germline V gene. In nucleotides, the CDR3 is TGTGCCAGCAGCCTTCTGACAGTTAGTGAGCAGTTCTTC. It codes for CASSLLTVSEQFF.

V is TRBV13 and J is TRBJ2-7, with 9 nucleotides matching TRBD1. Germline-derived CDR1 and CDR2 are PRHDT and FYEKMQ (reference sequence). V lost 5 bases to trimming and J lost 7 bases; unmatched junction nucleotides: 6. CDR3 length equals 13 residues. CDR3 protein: CASSPHRGREQYF. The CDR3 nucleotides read TGTGCCAGCAGCCCCCACAGGGGGCGGGAGCAGTACTTC.

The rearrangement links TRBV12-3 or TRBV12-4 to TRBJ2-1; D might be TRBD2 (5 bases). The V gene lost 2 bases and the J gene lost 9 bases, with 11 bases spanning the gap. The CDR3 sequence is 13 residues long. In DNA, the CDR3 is TGTGCCAGCAGTTTATTAGGAGGCGGTGAGCAGTTCTTC. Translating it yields CASSLLGGGEQFF.

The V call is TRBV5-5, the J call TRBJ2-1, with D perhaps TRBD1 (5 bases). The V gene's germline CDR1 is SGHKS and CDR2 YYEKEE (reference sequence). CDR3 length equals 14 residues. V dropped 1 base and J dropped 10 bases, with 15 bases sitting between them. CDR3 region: CASSLFSRTREQFF. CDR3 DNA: TGTGCCAGCAGCTTGTTCTCTCGGACACGAGAGCAGTTCTTC.

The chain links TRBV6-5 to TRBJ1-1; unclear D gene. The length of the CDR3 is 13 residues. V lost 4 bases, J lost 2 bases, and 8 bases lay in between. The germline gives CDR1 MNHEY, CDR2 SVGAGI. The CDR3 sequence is CASSSSVNTEAFF. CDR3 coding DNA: TGTGCCAGCAGTTCGTCGGTTAACACTGAAGCTTTCTTT.

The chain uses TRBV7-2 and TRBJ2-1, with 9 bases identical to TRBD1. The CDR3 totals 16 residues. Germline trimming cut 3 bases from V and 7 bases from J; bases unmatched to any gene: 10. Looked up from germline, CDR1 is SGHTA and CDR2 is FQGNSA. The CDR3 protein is CASSFYPGTGSNEQFF. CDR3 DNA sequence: TGTGCCAGCAGCTTCTACCCCGGGACAGGGTCAAATGAGCAGTTCTTC. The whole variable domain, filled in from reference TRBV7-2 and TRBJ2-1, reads GAGVSQSPSNKVTEKGKDVELRCDPISGHTALYWYRQSLGQGLEFLIYFQGNSAPDKSGLPSDRFSAERTGGSVSTLTIQRTQQEDSAVYLCASSFYPGTGSNEQFFGPGTRLTVL.

The CDR3, as DNA: TGTGCCAGCAGCTCACCCGGGACAGGGGGCCGCGAGCAGTACTTC. This encodes CASSSPGTGGREQYF. J is TRBJ2-7 and V is TRBV3-1 (or the pseudogene TRBV3-2); 12 nucleotides line up with TRBD1. Germline V lookup: CDR1 LGHDT, CDR2 YNNKEL (reference sequence). The CDR3 covers 15 residues. V shed 5 bases, J shed 6 bases, and the junction held 8 bases outside the gene matches.

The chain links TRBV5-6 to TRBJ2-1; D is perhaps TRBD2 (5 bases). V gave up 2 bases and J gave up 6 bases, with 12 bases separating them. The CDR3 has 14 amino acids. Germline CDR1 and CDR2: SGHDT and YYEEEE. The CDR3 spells CASSFGTSVNEQFF. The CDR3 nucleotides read TGTGCCAGCAGCTTTGGTACTAGTGTCAATGAGCAGTTCTTC.